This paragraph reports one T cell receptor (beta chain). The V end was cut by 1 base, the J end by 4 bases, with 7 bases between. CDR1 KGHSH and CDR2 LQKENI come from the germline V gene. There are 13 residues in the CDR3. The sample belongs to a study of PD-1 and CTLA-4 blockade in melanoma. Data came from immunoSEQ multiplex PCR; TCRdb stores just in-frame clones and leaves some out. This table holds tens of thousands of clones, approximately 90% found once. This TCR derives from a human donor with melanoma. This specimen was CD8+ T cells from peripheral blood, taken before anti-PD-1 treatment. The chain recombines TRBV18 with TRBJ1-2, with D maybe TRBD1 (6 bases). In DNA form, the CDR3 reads TGTGCCAGCTCACCACAGGGGGGCTATGGCTACACCTTC. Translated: CASSPQGGYGYTF.